This TCR beta chain originates from a study of T cells in Graves' hyperthyroidism and ophthalmopathy. Study-wide findings and caveats: Ophthalmopathy, as predicted by the model, came a median 6.5 months after the prediction. Also found in blood were most expanded thyroid clonotypes above 0.001.

Germline-derived CDR1 and CDR2 are MNHEY and SVGAGI. The ends were cut back, 6 bases at V and 4 bases at J, with 12 bases in the middle. The CDR3 spans 13 residues. Amplified regions were TCR beta CDR3 sequences from RNA transcripts. An initial round of RT-PCR targeting the TCR CDR3 relied on the HTBI primer set. TCRdb itself ran the multiplex PCR reads through MiXCR, one entry per CDR3 protein. The sample lists about 680,000 distinct CDR3 sequences, about a third seen once, with around 29% in the top ten. Notes on this clonotype: Its target is unknown.

The V and J genes are TRBV6-5 and TRBJ2-5; maybe TRBD2 (5 bases). This clonotype was obtained from a woman aged 40 to 50 with Graves' hyperthyroidism. Source material: blood. The CDR3 coding sequence is TGTGCCAGCAGCGGCGGAGGAAGAGAGACCCAGTACTTC. Protein product: CASSGGGRETQYF.